This entry lists 21 T cell receptor beta chains sequenced from one sample in a study of T cell responses to AZD1222 COVID-19 vaccine. Some clones are missing from TCRdb's copy, which holds only in-frame ones; the method was immunoSEQ multiplex PCR. The table lists approximately 13,000 clones, less than 85% of them singletons, with 39% in the top ten. The input for sequencing was peripheral blood, taken 28 days after the second AZD1222 dose. The source is an adult who received the AZD1222 COVID-19 vaccine.

The genes are TRBV6-5 and TRBJ2-1, with TRBD2 matching over 11 bases. The length of the CDR3 is 14 residues. Germline values: CDR1 MNHEY, CDR2 SVGAGI. V lost 7 bases and J lost 4; bases outside the gene matches: 3. The CDR3 DNA reads as TGTGCCAGCACTAGGACTAGCGGGTACAATGAGCAGTTCTTC. Translated, it gives CASTRTSGYNEQFF.

The chain uses TRBV2 and TRBJ1-1; a possible D gene is TRBD1 (5 bases). V was shortened by 0 bases and J by 7 bases, with 21 bases between the two germline ends. This CDR3 is built from 17 residues. Germline V gives CDR1 SNHLY, CDR2 FYNNEI. CDR3 nucleotides: TGTGCCAGCAGTGAAGCGTCGGGGCGGTGGCGGAAAAATGAAGCTTTCTTT. It encodes CASSEASGRWRKNEAFF.

V is TRBV5-6 and J is TRBJ2-6, with D unresolved. The CDR3 length is 14 residues. V was pared by 3 bases and J by 4 bases, with 8 bases between. CDR1 is SGHDT and CDR2 is YYEEEE in the germline V gene. The CDR3 is CASSSSSGANVLTF. CDR3 bases: TGTGCCAGCAGCTCTTCATCCGGGGCCAACGTCCTGACTTTC.

The chain carries TRBV19 and TRBJ2-2; D uncertain. Germline V CDR1 and CDR2: LNHDA, SQIVND (reference sequence). The CDR3 totals 14 residues. V shed 3 bases and J shed 3 bases, with 8 bases lying between them. The CDR3, as DNA: TGTGCCAGTAGTATTTTCCTCCACACCGGGGAGCTGTTTTTT. Translating gives CASSIFLHTGELFF.

The V gene is TRBV7-8, the J gene TRBJ1-6; 7 bases map to TRBD1. Germline CDR1 SGHVS, CDR2 FQNEAQ. This CDR3 comprises 16 residues. V dropped 5 bases and J dropped 7; count of bases not matched to a gene: 11. CDR3 bases: TGTGCCAGCAGCCTGCCTGGAGGGGGCGCGAATTCACCCCTCCACTTT. The encoded protein is CASSLPGGGANSPLHF.

V usage is TRBV5-4 and J usage is TRBJ2-1; no definite D call. Trimming pared 0 bases from V and 9 bases from J, leaving 4 bases between. The CDR3 consists of 11 residues. CDR1 is SGHNT and CDR2 is YYREEE in the germline V gene (reference sequence). In nucleotides, the CDR3 is TGTGCCAGCAGCTTGGATAGTGAGCAGTTCTTC. As protein: CASSLDSEQFF.

The table lists this clone with a few counts. This chain links TRBV6-5 with TRBJ2-7, with 8 bases fitting TRBD1. With 6 bases clipped from V and 6 bases from J, the junction kept 10 bases outside the gene matches. Germline V gene data show CDR1 as MNHEY and CDR2 as SVGAGI. This CDR3 spans 14 amino acids. The CDR3 nucleotides read TGTGCCAGCAGCTCGGGACAGGCCATCCGCGAGCAGTACTTC. It yields the protein CASSSGQAIREQYF.

This clone appeared a few times. The chain joins TRBV7-3 to TRBJ2-7; TRBD1 matches at 11 bases. CDR1 SGHTA and CDR2 FQGTGA come from the germline V gene. The CDR3 has 16 residues. With V trimmed by 5 bases and J by 4 bases, 10 bases remained unmatched. The CDR3 is CASSLDSGTGGYEQYF. CDR3 DNA sequence: TGTGCCAGCAGCCTGGATTCCGGGACAGGGGGTTACGAGCAGTACTTC.

The chain uses TRBV5-1 and TRBJ2-7, with a tentative D call TRBD1 (6 bases). V shed 0 bases and J shed 4 bases, with 11 bases lying between them. This CDR3 comprises 14 residues. Per the germline V gene, CDR1 is SGHRS and CDR2 is YFSETQ. CDR3 coding DNA: TGCGCCAGCAGCTTGGGGCCAGGGACATACGAGCAGTACTTC. It is translated as CASSLGPGTYEQYF.

The rearrangement links TRBV10-3 to TRBJ2-7, with no clear D. V lost 0 bases to trimming and J lost 1 base, with 10 bases between them. CDR1 and CDR2 from the germline V gene are ENHRY and SYGVKD. CDR3 length: 15 residues. CDR3 loop: CAISESPTRSYEQYF. The CDR3 coding sequence is TGTGCCATCAGTGAGTCTCCGACCCGGTCCTACGAGCAGTACTTC.

The chain joins TRBV3-1 (or the pseudogene TRBV3-2) to TRBJ2-5, with 7 bases fitting TRBD1. The CDR3 covers 14 residues. Germline lookup yields CDR1 LGHDT and CDR2 YNNKEL (reference sequence). J lost 1 base, V lost 4 bases, and 3 bases had no gene match. DNA for the CDR3: TGTGCCAGCAGCCCTACAGGGGTCCAAGAGACCCAGTACTTC. Its protein product is CASSPTGVQETQYF.

There are a few counts of this clone. CDR3 amino acids: CASSETGQGVYGYTF. CDR3 DNA sequence: TGTGCCAGCAGTGAAACGGGACAGGGGGTGTATGGCTACACCTTC. The V gene is TRBV6-4, the J gene TRBJ1-2, with 11 bases fitting TRBD1. The J segment lost 5 bases and the V segment lost 3 bases, leaving 5 bases of the junction unmatched. The germline V gene has CDR1 MRHNA and CDR2 SNTAGT. The CDR3 is made up of 15 amino acids.

J is TRBJ1-1 and V is TRBV19; 8 positions match TRBD1. This CDR3 is 15 amino acids long. Germline V gene data show CDR1 as LNHDA and CDR2 as SQIVND (reference sequence). V shed 9 bases and J 3 bases; nucleotides not matched to a gene: 12. In DNA, the CDR3 is TGTGCCAGCCGGACAGGGAGCTATGACTACACTGAAGCTTTCTTT. It translates to CASRTGSYDYTEAFF.

This chain links TRBV7-2 with TRBJ2-7; no definite D call. This CDR3 has 15 residues. Looked up from germline, CDR1 is SGHTA and CDR2 is FQGNSA. The V end was cut by 4 bases, the J end by 3 bases, with 16 bases between. This CDR3 is CASSSLLTADYEQYF. CDR3 nucleotide sequence: TGTGCCAGCAGCTCTTTATTAACAGCCGACTACGAGCAGTACTTC. The variable domain in full, with the rest retrieved from reference TRBV7-2 and TRBJ2-7, is GAGVSQSPSNKVTEKGKDVELRCDPISGHTALYWYRQSLGQGLEFLIYFQGNSAPDKSGLPSDRFSAERTGGSVSTLTIQRTQQEDSAVYLCASSSLLTADYEQYFGPGTRLTVT.

The chain is built from TRBV9 and TRBJ1-3; D is perhaps TRBD1 (6 bases). Trimming took 0 bases from V and 9 from J, leaving 13 bases between them. This CDR3 region has 14 residues. CDR1 is SGDLS, CDR2 YYNGEE, per germline. The CDR3, as DNA: TGTGCCAGCAGCGTAGAGCCAGGGGTCGCCACCATATATTTT. Amino acid sequence: CASSVEPGVATIYF.

V and J are TRBV7-9 and TRBJ2-7; 7 bases are a match to TRBD1. The CDR3 has 13 residues. Germline values: CDR1 SEHNR, CDR2 FQNEAQ (reference sequence). V shed 0 bases, J shed 5 bases, and the junction held 1 base outside the gene matches. DNA for the CDR3: TGTGCCAGCAGCTTAGCAGGGGGCAACGAGCAGTACTTC. Its translation: CASSLAGGNEQYF.

The rearrangement joins TRBV11-2 to TRBJ1-2; 8 bases agree with TRBD1. Germline assignment: CDR1 SGHAT and CDR2 FQNNGV. This CDR3 comprises 12 residues. V was clipped by 5 bases and J by 6 bases; unmatched bases: 2. This CDR3 reads CASSDRGNGYTF. The CDR3 bases are TGTGCCAGCAGCGACAGGGGAAATGGCTACACCTTC. The full variable domain, in which reference TRBV11-2 and TRBJ1-2 provide the parts outside the CDR3, is EAGVAQSPRYKIIEKRQSVAFWCNPISGHATLYWYQQILGQGPKLLIQFQNNGVVDDSQLPKDRFSAERLKGVDSTLKIQPAKLEDSAVYLCASSDRGNGYTFGSGTRLTVV.

This clone showed up just once. The chain couples TRBV19 to TRBJ1-4, with 8 bases aligning to TRBD1. Germline V CDR1 and CDR2: LNHDA, SQIVND (reference sequence). After removal of 3 bases from V and 3 bases from J, the junction contained 6 bases not matched to a gene. The CDR3 length is 16 residues. The CDR3 region is CASSIGRQGSNEKLFF. The CDR3 bases are TGTGCCAGTAGTATCGGCCGACAGGGGTCTAATGAAAAACTGTTTTTT.

V gene TRBV27 combines with J gene TRBJ2-1, with 10 bases matching TRBD2. CDR1 MNHEY and CDR2 SMNVEV come from the germline V gene (reference sequence). V shed 3 bases, J shed 1 base, and the junction held 3 bases outside the gene matches. This CDR3 has 16 residues. The chain's CDR3 is CASSLASGSSYNEQFF. The CDR3, as DNA: TGTGCCAGCAGTTTGGCTAGCGGGAGTTCCTACAATGAGCAGTTCTTC.

J is TRBJ2-7 and V is TRBV30; 7 nucleotides line up with TRBD1. The CDR3 loop spans 15 amino acids. V was pared by 0 bases and J by 6 bases, with 11 bases of the junction left unmatched. The V gene's germline CDR1 is GTSNPN and CDR2 SVGIG (reference sequence). For the CDR3, the DNA is TGTGCCTGGAGTGTACGGGCGACAGGGAGACCCGAGCAGTACTTC. This encodes CAWSVRATGRPEQYF.

This rearrangement joins TRBV27 to TRBJ2-7, with D maybe TRBD2 (7 bases). V shed 2 bases and J shed 4 bases, with 15 bases lying between them. Per the germline V gene, CDR1 is MNHEY and CDR2 is SMNVEV (reference sequence). This CDR3 has 15 residues. The CDR3 DNA follows: TGTGCCAGCAGTTTAGCTGTCGGGGGGCTTTACGAGCAGTACTTC. The encoded protein is CASSLAVGGLYEQYF.